This T cell receptor (beta chain) was retrieved from a study of early T cells in non-severe SARS-CoV-2 infection (dated by TCRdb to the early 2020s). Regarding the complete study: Bulk RNA from unsorted whole blood was used for TCR sequencing, so alpha and beta chains could not be paired. Broad study findings and their caveats: Matching against VDJdb was skewed toward anti-spike CD8 responses, likely underestimated virus-specific expansions, and missed private and CD4 specificities.

After removal of 7 bases from V and 0 bases from J, the junction retains 7 bases not matched to a gene. The CDR3 numbers 15 residues from cysteine through phenylalanine. Here the CDR3 DNA is all that survives: 45 bases in frame from base 1. CDR1 and CDR2 are read off the germline V gene as MDHEN and SYDVKM. A case-control design nested within a healthcare worker cohort in London, UK, was used, with weekly nasopharyngeal swab PCR tests and blood sampling performed. Healthcare workers were recruited between 23 and 31 March 2020, during the week of the UK lockdown, and were followed weekly for up to 16 weeks. Library construction relied on 5' RACE. Sequencing used a NextSeq 500. Unique molecular identifiers were attached to individual cDNA molecules in the TCR library protocol so that sequencing error and PCR bias could be corrected. TCR alpha and beta chains were both sequenced, and the abundances of alpha and beta sequences in each sample were closely correlated with each other. The original methods were these. V gene, J gene and CDR3 annotation of TCR sequences was performed with Decombinator V4. TCRs were defined as expanded if a significant change between any two time points was detected under a Poisson model with p below 0.0001. TCR abundances were normalised to the total number of TCRs sequenced per sample and were expressed as counts per million. MAIT TCRs were defined by TRAV1-2 paired with TRAJ12, TRAJ20 or TRAJ33, and iNKT TCRs by TRAV10 paired with TRAJ18. VDJdb, accessed 1 November 2021, was searched for CMV, EBV and SARS-CoV-2 annotated TCRs, excluding TCRs annotated for multiple antigens. TCRdb cleaned the public reads at Q25 with fastp, built clones with MiXCR and kept in-frame beta chains. Each record represents a unique CDR3 protein, reported with the most common genes and DNA among its rows. TCRdb assigned the V and J calls; the authors' analysis was not used. The sample data list 90,000 or so distinct CDR3 sequences, and more than 13% of these were observed just once. The ten biggest clones cover around 6% of the sample.

This clonotype was counted only a few times. Its antigen specificity is not known. No much larger clonotype is one base removed from it; base qualities were not supplied. The V gene is TRBV28 and the J gene is TRBJ2-7; 9 bases in the middle match TRBD1. Sequencing was carried out using whole blood. This TCR derives from an adult who was a healthcare worker with PCR-confirmed SARS-CoV-2 infection or an uninfected control (not recorded which). This receptor carries the CDR3 CASTGTGPSSYEQYF. The DNA sequence is given as TGTGCCAGCACCGGGACAGGGCCGAGCTCCTACGAGCAGTACTTC.